This T cell receptor (beta chain) is drawn from a study of blood T cell repertoires in COVID-19. Turning to the study itself: The origin of the acute and convalescent COVID-19 samples was the United States, Italy and Spain. Nucleic acid was either cDNA or gDNA, and it came from T cells, B-cell-depleted T cells, or PBMCs.

How the authors handled the data: Reference gene primer amplification yielded estimated nucleated cell counts. Profiling relied on immunoSEQ multiplex PCR, and the TCRdb table lists in-frame clones only, not all of them. The V and J calls and clone size were taken over from that table, and D and trimming were inferred from the DNA. The sample has 200,000 to 300,000 clones, around 84% seen once; the top ten hold 4.2%. Germline V CDR1 and CDR2: SGHTA, FQGTGA. CDR3 length equals 15 residues. V lost 6 bases, J lost 1 base, and 15 bases lay in between. This receptor was obtained from a man aged 55 to 69 with acute or convalescent COVID-19. The sequencing input was peripheral blood. V gene TRBV7-3 combines with J gene TRBJ1-1; D is ambiguous. The CDR3 coding sequence is TGTGCCAGCAGTTTGGCGGTCCTGCAGAACACTGAAGCTTTCTTT. Translation gives CASSLAVLQNTEAFF.